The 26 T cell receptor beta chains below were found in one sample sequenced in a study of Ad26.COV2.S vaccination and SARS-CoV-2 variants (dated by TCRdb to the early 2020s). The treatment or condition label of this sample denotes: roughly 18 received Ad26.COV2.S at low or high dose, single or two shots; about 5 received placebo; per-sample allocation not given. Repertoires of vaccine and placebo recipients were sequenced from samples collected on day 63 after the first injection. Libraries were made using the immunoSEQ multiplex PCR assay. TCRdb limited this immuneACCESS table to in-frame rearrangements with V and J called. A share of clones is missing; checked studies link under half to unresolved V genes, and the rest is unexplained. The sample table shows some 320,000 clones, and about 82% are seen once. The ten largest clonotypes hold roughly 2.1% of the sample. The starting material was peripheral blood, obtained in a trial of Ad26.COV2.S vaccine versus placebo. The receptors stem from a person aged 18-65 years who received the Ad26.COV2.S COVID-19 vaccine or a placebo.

The CDR3: CASSIAGNSYEQYF. As DNA, the CDR3 is TGTGCCAGTAGTATAGCAGGGAACTCCTACGAGCAGTACTTC. The chain has TRBV19 and TRBJ2-7; tentative D call: TRBD1 (5 bases). Looked up from germline, CDR1 is LNHDA and CDR2 is SQIVND (reference sequence). The CDR3 consists of 14 residues. The V gene lost 1 base and the J gene lost 0 bases, with 7 bases spanning the gap.

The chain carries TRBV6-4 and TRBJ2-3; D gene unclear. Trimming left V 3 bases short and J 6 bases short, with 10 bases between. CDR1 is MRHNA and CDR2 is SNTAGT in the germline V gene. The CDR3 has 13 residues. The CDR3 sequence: CASSEDGQDTQYF. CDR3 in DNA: TGTGCCAGCAGTGAGGATGGGCAGGATACGCAGTATTTT.

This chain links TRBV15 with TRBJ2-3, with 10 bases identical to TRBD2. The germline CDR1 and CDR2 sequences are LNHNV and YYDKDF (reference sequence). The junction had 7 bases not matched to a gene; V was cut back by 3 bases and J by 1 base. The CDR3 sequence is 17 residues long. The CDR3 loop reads CATSSYLAGGRTDTQYF. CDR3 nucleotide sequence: TGTGCCACCAGCAGTTACTTAGCGGGGGGCCGCACAGATACGCAGTATTTT. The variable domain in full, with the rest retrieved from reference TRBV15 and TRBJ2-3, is DAMVIQNPRYQVTQFGKPVTLSCSQTLNHNVMYWYQQKSSQAPKLLFHYYDKDFNNEADTPDNFQSRRPNTSFCFLDIRSPGLGDTAMYLCATSSYLAGGRTDTQYFGPGTRLTVL.

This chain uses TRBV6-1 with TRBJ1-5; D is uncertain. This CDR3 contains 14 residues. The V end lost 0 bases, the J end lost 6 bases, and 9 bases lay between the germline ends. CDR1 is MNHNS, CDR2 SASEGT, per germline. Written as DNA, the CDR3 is TGTGCCAGCAGTGAAGCGAGTCGGATTCAGCCCCAGCATTTT. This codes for CASSEASRIQPQHF.

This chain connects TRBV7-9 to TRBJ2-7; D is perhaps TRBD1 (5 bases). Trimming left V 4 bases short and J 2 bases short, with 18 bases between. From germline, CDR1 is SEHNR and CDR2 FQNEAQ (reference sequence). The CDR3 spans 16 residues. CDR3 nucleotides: TGTGCCAGCAGCTCGTTTGGACACGAAAAAACCTACGAGCAGTACTTC. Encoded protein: CASSSFGHEKTYEQYF. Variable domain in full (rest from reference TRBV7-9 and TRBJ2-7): DTGVSQNPRHKITKRGQNVTFRCDPISEHNRLYWYRQTLGQGPEFLTYFQNEAQLEKSRLLSDRFSAERPKGSFSTLEIQRTEQGDSAMYLCASSSFGHEKTYEQYFGPGTRLTVT.

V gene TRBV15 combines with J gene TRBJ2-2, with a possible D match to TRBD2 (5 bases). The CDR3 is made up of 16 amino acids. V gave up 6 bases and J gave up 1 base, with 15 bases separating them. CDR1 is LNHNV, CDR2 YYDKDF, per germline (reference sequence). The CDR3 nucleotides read TGTGCCACCAGGGACCCGTCCAGCGGGAACACCGGGGAGCTGTTTTTT. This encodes CATRDPSSGNTGELFF.

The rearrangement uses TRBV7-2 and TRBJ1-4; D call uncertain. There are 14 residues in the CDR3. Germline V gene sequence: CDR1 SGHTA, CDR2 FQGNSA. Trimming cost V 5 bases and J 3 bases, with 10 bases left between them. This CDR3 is CASSPQTSNEKLFF. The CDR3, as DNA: TGTGCCAGCAGCCCGCAGACATCTAATGAAAAACTGTTTTTT.

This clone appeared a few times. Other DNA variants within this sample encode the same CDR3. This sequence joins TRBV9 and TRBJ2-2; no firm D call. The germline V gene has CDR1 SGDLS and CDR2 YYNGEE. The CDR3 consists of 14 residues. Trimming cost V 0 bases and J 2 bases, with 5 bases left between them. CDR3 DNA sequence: TGTGCCAGCAGCGTAGGTTTAAACACCGGGGAGCTGTTTTTT. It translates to CASSVGLNTGELFF.

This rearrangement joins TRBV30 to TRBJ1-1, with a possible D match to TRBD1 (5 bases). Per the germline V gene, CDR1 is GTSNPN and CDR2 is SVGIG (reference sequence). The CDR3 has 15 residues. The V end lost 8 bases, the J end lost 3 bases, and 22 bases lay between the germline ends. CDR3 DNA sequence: TGTGCCCAACGGCCCCGGGGGATGAAGGACACTGAAGCTTTCTTT. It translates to CAQRPRGMKDTEAFF. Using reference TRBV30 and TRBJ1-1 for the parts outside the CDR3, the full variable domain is SQTIHQWPATLVQPVGSPLSLECTVEGTSNPNLYWYRQAAGRGLQLLFYSVGIGQISSEVPQNLSASRPQDRQFILSSKKLLLSDSGFYLCAQRPRGMKDTEAFFGQGTRLTVV.

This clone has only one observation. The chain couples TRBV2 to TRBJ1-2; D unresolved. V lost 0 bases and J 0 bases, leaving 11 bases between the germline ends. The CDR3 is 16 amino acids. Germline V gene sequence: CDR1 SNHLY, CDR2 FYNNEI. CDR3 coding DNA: TGTGCCAGCAGTGAAGCGTGGGCAGTAGCTAACTATGGCTACACCTTC. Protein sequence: CASSEAWAVANYGYTF.

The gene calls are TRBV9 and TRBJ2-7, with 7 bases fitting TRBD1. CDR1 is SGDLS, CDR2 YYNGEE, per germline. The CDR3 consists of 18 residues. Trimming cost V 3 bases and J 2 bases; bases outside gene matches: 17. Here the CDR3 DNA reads TGTGCCAGCAGCGCGATCCCACCTCCGACAGGGTCAACCTACGAGCAGTACTTC. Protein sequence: CASSAIPPPTGSTYEQYF.

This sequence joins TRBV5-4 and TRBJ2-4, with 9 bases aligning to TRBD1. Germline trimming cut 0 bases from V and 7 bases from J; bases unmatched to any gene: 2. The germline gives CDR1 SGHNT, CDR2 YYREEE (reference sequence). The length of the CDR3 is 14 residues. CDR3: CASSLVGQGNIQYF. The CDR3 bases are TGTGCCAGCAGCTTGGTCGGACAGGGGAACATTCAGTACTTC.

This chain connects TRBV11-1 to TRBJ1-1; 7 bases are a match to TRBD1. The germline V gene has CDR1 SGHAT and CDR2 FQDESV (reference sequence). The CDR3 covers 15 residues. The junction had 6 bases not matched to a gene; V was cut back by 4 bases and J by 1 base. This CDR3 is CASSSIQGGNTEAFF. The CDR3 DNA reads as TGTGCCAGCAGCTCGATTCAGGGGGGGAACACTGAAGCTTTCTTT.

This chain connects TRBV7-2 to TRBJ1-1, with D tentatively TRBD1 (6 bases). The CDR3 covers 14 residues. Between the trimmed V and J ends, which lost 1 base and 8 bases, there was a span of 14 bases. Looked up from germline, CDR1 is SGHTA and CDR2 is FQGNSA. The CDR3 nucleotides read TGTGCCAGCAGCTTAGGATTAAGCGGGACAGAAGCTTTCTTT. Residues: CASSLGLSGTEAFF.

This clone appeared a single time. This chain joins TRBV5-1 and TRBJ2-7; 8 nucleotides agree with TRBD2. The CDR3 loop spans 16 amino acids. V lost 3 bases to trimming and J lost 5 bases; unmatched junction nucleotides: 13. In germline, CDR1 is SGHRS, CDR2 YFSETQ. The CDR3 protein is CASSWAGQGTRNEQYF. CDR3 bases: TGCGCCAGCAGCTGGGCAGGGCAGGGGACTAGGAACGAGCAGTACTTC.

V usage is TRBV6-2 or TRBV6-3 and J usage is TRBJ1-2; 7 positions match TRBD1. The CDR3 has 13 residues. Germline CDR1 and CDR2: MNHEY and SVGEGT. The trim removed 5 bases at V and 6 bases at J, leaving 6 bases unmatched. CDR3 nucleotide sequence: TGTGCCAGCAGTATACAGGGGACCCATGGCTACACCTTC. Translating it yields CASSIQGTHGYTF.

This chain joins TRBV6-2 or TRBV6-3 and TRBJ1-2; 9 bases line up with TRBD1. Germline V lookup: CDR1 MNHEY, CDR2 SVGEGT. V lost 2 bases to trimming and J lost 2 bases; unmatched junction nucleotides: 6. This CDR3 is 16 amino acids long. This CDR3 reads CASSYRTGVLNYGYTF. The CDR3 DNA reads TGTGCCAGCAGTTACCGGACAGGGGTCCTGAACTATGGCTACACCTTC.

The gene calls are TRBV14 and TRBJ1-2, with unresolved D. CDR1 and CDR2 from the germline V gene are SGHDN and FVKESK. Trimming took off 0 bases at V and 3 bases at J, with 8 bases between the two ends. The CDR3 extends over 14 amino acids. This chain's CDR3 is CASSQDEGDYGYTF. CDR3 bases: TGTGCCAGCAGCCAAGATGAGGGAGACTATGGCTACACCTTC.

The DNA for the CDR3 is TGTGCCAGCAGCTTTCCCAGGACAGGGGGTGGTACAGATACGCAGTATTTT. Encoded protein: CASSFPRTGGGTDTQYF. The V and J genes are TRBV11-2 and TRBJ2-3; 10 nucleotides line up with TRBD1. Germline V gene data show CDR1 as SGHAT and CDR2 as FQNNGV. CDR3 size: 17 residues. V lost 3 bases, J lost 3 bases, and 9 bases stayed unmatched.

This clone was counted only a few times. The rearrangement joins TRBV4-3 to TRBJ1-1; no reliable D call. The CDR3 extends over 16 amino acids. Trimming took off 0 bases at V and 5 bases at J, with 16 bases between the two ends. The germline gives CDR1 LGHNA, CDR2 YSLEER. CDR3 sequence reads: CASSQEGSPRWTEAFF. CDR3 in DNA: TGCGCCAGCAGCCAAGAGGGCAGCCCGAGGTGGACTGAAGCTTTCTTT.

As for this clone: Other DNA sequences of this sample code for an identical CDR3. CDR3 in DNA: TGTGCCAGCAGCCCAGGACAGGCCTACAATGAGCAGTTCTTC. Translating it yields CASSPGQAYNEQFF. The V call is TRBV7-2, the J call TRBJ2-1; 7 bases align to TRBD1. V was pared by 5 bases and J by 2 bases, with 3 bases of the junction left unmatched. This CDR3 contains 14 residues. Germline loops: CDR1 SGHTA, CDR2 FQGNSA.

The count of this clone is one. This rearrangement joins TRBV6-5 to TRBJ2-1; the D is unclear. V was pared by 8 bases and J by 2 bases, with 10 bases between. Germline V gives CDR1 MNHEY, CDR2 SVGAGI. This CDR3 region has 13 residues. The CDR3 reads CASGERTYNEQFF. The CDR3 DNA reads TGTGCCAGCGGGGAACGAACCTACAATGAGCAGTTCTTC.

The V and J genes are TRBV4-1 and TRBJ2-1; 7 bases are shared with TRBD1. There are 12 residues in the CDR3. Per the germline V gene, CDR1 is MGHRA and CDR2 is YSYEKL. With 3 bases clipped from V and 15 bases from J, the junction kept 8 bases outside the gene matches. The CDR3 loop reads CASSHQPGQRFF. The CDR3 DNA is TGCGCCAGCAGCCACCAACCGGGACAGAGGTTCTTC.

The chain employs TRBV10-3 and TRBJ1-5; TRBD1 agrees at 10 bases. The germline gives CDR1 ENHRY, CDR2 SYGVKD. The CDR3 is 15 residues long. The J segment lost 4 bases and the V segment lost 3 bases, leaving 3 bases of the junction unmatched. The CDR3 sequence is CAISDRDRGNQPQHF. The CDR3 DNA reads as TGTGCCATCAGTGACCGGGACAGGGGAAATCAGCCCCAGCATTTT.

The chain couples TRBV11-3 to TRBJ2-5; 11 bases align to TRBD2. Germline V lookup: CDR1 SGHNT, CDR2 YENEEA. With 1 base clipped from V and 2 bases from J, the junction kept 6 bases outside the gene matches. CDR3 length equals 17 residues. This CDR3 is CASSLGKLAGVQETQYF. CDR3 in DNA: TGTGCCAGCAGCTTAGGCAAACTAGCGGGGGTGCAAGAGACCCAGTACTTC.

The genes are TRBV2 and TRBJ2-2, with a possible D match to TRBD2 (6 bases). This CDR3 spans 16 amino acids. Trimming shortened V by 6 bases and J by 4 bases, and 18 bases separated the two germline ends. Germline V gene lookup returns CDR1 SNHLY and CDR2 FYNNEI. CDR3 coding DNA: TGTGCCAGCAGACGGGAGAGGGCAGTCTCCACCGGGGAGCTGTTTTTT. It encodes CASRRERAVSTGELFF. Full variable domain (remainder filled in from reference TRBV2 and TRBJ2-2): EPEVTQTPSHQVTQMGQEVILRCVPISNHLYFYWYRQILGQKVEFLVSFYNNEISEKSEIFDDQFSVERPDGSNFTLKIRSTKLEDSAMYFCASRRERAVSTGELFFGEGSRLTVL.